This T cell receptor (beta chain) was captured in a study of CD8 T cells in Susac syndrome. Study-level findings and limits: CD8+ clonal expansion in Susac peaked in TEMRA cells and active patients.

Random hexamers were used to reverse transcribe roughly 0.45 to 1 ug of RNA. TCRdb passed the immunoSEQ multiplex PCR reads through MiXCR, listing each CDR3 protein once. Found here are some 58,000 distinct CDR3 sequences, approximately 95% of them singletons; the top ten hold roughly 0.8%. The germline V gene encodes CDR1 GTSNPN and CDR2 SVGIG (reference sequence). This CDR3 has 11 amino acids. Only one count was recorded for this clonotype. Its antigen is undetermined. Its ends do not fully match the called genes, so a read error is possible. The source is a human donor with Susac syndrome. The chain couples TRBV30 to TRBJ2-1; the D gene is possibly TRBD1 (6 bases). The sequencing sample was made of CD8+ T cells from PBMCs. CDR3 amino acids: CAWSSSGTMVF. The CDR3 DNA reads TGTGCCTGGAGCAGCTCCGGGACAATGGTCTTC.